The clone carrying this T cell receptor beta chain occurred many times. The target antigen is unknown. This entry is derived from a study of CD8 T cells in ankylosing spondylitis. Findings and caveats of the study: Peripheral blood held disease-linked clones only at relatively low frequency, and these were CD8+. Reports say disease-linked clones showed up significantly more in matched ankylosing spondylitis synovial fluid.

In making TCR beta libraries, quantitative 5'-RACE with molecular barcodes was used. TCRdb re-analysed the 5' RACE reads in MiXCR, keeping a single row per CDR3 protein. Of around 300,000 distinct CDR3 sequences listed, around 10% are singletons. The sequenced material came from blood, either unsorted or a sorted T cell fraction (not recorded which). The TCR sequence derives from a female donor with ankylosing spondylitis or in good health (not recorded which).

CDR3 region: CSARDGLGVGETQYF. The CDR3 DNA reads as TGCAGTGCTAGAGATGGACTAGGAGTAGGGGAGACCCAGTACTTC. This chain uses TRBV20-1 with TRBJ2-5, with 7 positions matching TRBD2. CDR1 and CDR2 (germline): DFQATT, SNEGSKA (reference sequence). The CDR3 consists of 15 residues. The ends lost 0 bases at V and 5 bases at J; junction bases unmatched: 9.